The 17 T cell receptor beta chains listed next were all sequenced from one sample in a study of brain T cells in children with intractable seizures. Profiling relied on immunoSEQ multiplex PCR, and the TCRdb table lists in-frame clones only, not all of them. The sample gives approximately 60,000 clones, more than 95% of which show up once; approximately 0.38% is in the top ten. The material was peripheral blood, obtained at surgery. The source is a boy under two years old with focal cortical dysplasia and intractable seizures.

The rearrangement uses TRBV9 and TRBJ1-1, with D perhaps matching TRBD1 (6 bases). Germline V gene sequence: CDR1 SGDLS, CDR2 YYNGEE. V lost 6 bases to trimming and J lost 8 bases, with 23 bases between them. The CDR3 sequence is 15 residues long. In nucleotides, the CDR3 is TGTGCCAGCACCCGGGCGGGTGGGGCAGGGGCAGAAGCTTTCTTT. This encodes CASTRAGGAGAEAFF. The whole variable domain, remainder taken from reference TRBV9 and TRBJ1-1, is DSGVTQTPKHLITATGQRVTLRCSPRSGDLSVYWYQQSLDQGLQFLIQYYNGEERAKGNILERFSAQQFPDLHSELNLSSLELGDSALYFCASTRAGGAGAEAFFGQGTRLTVV.

V is TRBV13 and J is TRBJ2-3, with TRBD2 identical over 9 bases. CDR1 is PRHDT, CDR2 FYEKMQ, per germline (reference sequence). V lost 5 bases to trimming and J lost 4 bases; unmatched junction nucleotides: 16. This CDR3 spans 18 amino acids. CDR3 protein: CASSLNPLAGGPADTQYF. DNA for the CDR3: TGTGCCAGCAGCCTCAACCCTTTGGCGGGGGGGCCGGCAGATACGCAGTATTTT.

The V and J genes are TRBV9 and TRBJ2-1, with 7 bases fitting TRBD1. This CDR3 has 15 amino acids. CDR1 is SGDLS and CDR2 is YYNGEE in the germline V gene. V gave up 3 bases and J gave up 4 bases; unmatched junction bases: 7. CDR3 region: CASSAGTAPYNEQFF. The CDR3 nucleotides read TGTGCCAGCAGCGCAGGGACAGCCCCATACAATGAGCAGTTCTTC.

The chain is built from TRBV19 and TRBJ2-7; 7 bases are shared with TRBD1. There are 14 residues in the CDR3. The ends lost 5 bases at V and 1 base at J; junction bases unmatched: 5. Germline V CDR1 and CDR2: LNHDA, SQIVND (reference sequence). In DNA form, the CDR3 reads TGTGCCAGTAGTCAAAGGGGACAGTCCTACGAGCAGTACTTC. This translates into CASSQRGQSYEQYF.

CDR3 DNA: TGTGCCAGCAGCCCATCTAGCGGGGGAGAGACCCAGTACTTC. This translates into CASSPSSGGETQYF. This rearrangement joins TRBV3-1 (or the pseudogene TRBV3-2) to TRBJ2-5, with 10 bases matching TRBD2. Germline-derived CDR1 and CDR2 are LGHDT and YNNKEL (reference sequence). V shed 4 bases, J shed 4 bases, and the junction held 3 bases outside the gene matches. The CDR3 has 14 residues.

This clone was seen once. CDR3 bases: TGTGCCAGCAGCCAGCCAATACTAGCGGGAGGTGCGAGGGCCCAGTACTTC. Amino acids: CASSQPILAGGARAQYF. The V and J genes are TRBV7-2 and TRBJ2-5; 12 bases match TRBD2. V shed 5 bases, J shed 9 bases, and the junction held 16 bases outside the gene matches. Germline V gene lookup returns CDR1 SGHTA and CDR2 FQGNSA. There are 17 residues in the CDR3.

V usage is TRBV7-6 and J usage is TRBJ2-5, with D unresolved. V was shortened by 5 bases and J by 5 bases, with 9 bases between the two germline ends. CDR3 length: 12 amino acids. From germline, CDR1 is SGHVS and CDR2 FNYEAQ. The CDR3 DNA reads TGTGCCAGCAGCCAAACCTTGGAGACCCAGTACTTC. This sequence encodes CASSQTLETQYF.

The chain employs TRBV2 and TRBJ1-1, with D hard to call. The ends were cut back, 1 base at V and 1 base at J, with 7 bases in the middle. From germline, CDR1 is SNHLY and CDR2 FYNNEI. The CDR3 is 14 residues long. The CDR3 nucleotides read TGTGCCAGCAGTGAAGGGCTCGCGAACACTGAAGCTTTCTTT. Protein: CASSEGLANTEAFF.

This chain uses TRBV3-1 (or the pseudogene TRBV3-2) with TRBJ2-1, with 8 bases matching TRBD2. Germline CDR1 reads LGHDT; CDR2 reads YNNKEL (reference sequence). Trimming took 1 base from V and 4 from J; bases not matched to a gene: 3. CDR3 size: 15 residues. The CDR3 coding sequence is TGTGCCAGCAGCCAAGCGGGAGGGCCGTACAATGAGCAGTTCTTC. It yields the protein CASSQAGGPYNEQFF.

V gene TRBV6-5 combines with J gene TRBJ2-6, with D possibly matching TRBD2 (5 bases). CDR1 and CDR2 from the germline V gene are MNHEY and SVGAGI. Trimming left V 4 bases short and J 4 bases short, with 11 bases between. The CDR3 runs to 15 residues. DNA for the CDR3: TGTGCCAGCAGTTCGGTGGACTCGGGGGCCAACGTCCTGACTTTC. The encoded protein is CASSSVDSGANVLTF.

The chain employs TRBV4-1 and TRBJ2-5; D might be TRBD1 (6 bases). Germline V CDR1 and CDR2: MGHRA, YSYEKL. Trimming shortened V by 1 base and J by 1 base, and 13 bases separated the two germline ends. CDR3 size: 16 residues. The DNA of the CDR3 is TGCGCCAGCAGCCAAGCACCGGGACACCCCCAAGAGACCCAGTACTTC. It is translated as CASSQAPGHPQETQYF.

The V gene is TRBV3-1 (or the pseudogene TRBV3-2), the J gene TRBJ2-7; no clear D gene. The CDR3 length is 12 residues. Germline CDR1 and CDR2: LGHDT and YNNKEL (reference sequence). V was trimmed by 0 bases and J by 3 bases, leaving 3 bases between them. CDR3 sequence: CASSQEFYEQYF. In DNA, the CDR3 is TGTGCCAGCAGCCAAGAGTTCTACGAGCAGTACTTC.

The V gene is TRBV4-1, the J gene TRBJ2-5, with 8 bases identical to TRBD2. Per germline, CDR1 MGHRA and CDR2 YSYEKL. Losses at the gene ends were 2 bases for V and 3 bases for J; bases not matched to a gene: 8. The CDR3 is 16 residues long. CDR3 in DNA: TGCGCCAGCAGCCAACCAGAGCGGGGGAAGAAAGAGACCCAGTACTTC. Translating it yields CASSQPERGKKETQYF.

This rearrangement joins TRBV10-1 to TRBJ2-3, with 9 positions matching TRBD1. Germline values: CDR1 WNHNN, CDR2 SYGVQD (reference sequence). The V gene end was trimmed by 3 bases and the J gene end by 6 bases; junction bases not matched to a gene: 7. This CDR3 is built from 15 residues. DNA of the CDR3: TGCGCCAGCAGTGACCGGGGACAGGGAGGGGATACGCAGTATTTT. It is translated as CASSDRGQGGDTQYF.

The genes are TRBV5-1 and TRBJ1-6, with a tentative D call TRBD1 (6 bases). Trimming pared 0 bases from V and 8 bases from J, leaving 18 bases between. Germline assignment: CDR1 SGHRS and CDR2 YFSETQ. CDR3 length: 17 residues. Here the CDR3 reads CASSLGFAASGDSPLHF. The CDR3 DNA reads as TGCGCCAGCAGCTTGGGATTCGCGGCCTCAGGGGATTCACCCCTCCACTTT.

The V call is TRBV20-1, the J call TRBJ2-5; D may be TRBD2 (5 bases). V was cut by 5 bases and J by 9 bases, with 13 bases left in between. The CDR3 totals 11 residues. CDR1 is DFQATT, CDR2 SNEGSKA, per germline (reference sequence). The CDR3: CSAGELEAQYF. The CDR3 DNA is TGCAGTGCTGGGGAATTGGAGGCCCAGTACTTC.

The chain is built from TRBV15 and TRBJ1-2; D is unclear. Trimming pared 2 bases from V and 4 bases from J, leaving 17 bases between. Germline V gene data show CDR1 as LNHNV and CDR2 as YYDKDF (reference sequence). The CDR3 extends over 16 amino acids. The chain's CDR3 is CATSRTDVLVLYGYTF. CDR3 nucleotide sequence: TGTGCCACCAGCAGAACGGACGTTCTGGTACTCTATGGCTACACCTTC.